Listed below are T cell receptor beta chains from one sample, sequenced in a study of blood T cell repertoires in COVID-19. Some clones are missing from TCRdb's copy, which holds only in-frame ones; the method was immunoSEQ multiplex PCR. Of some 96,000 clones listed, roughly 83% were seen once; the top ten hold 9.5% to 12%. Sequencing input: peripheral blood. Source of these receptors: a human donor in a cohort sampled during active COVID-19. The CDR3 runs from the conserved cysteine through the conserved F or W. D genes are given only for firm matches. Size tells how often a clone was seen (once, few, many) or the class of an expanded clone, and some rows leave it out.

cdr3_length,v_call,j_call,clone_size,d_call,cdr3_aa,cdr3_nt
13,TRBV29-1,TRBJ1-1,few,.,CSVGVSGVTEAFF,TGCAGCGTTGGTGTTTCGGGGGTCACTGAAGCTTTCTTT
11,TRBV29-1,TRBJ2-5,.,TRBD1,CSAGTVGTQYF,TGCAGCGCTGGGACAGTGGGGACCCAGTACTTC
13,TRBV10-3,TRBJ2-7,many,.,CAISGLGDYEQYF,TGTGCCATCAGTGGCCTCGGAGACTACGAGCAGTACTTC
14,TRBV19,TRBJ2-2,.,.,CASSIVQSTGELFF,TGTGCCAGTAGTATAGTTCAGTCGACCGGGGAGCTGTTTTTT
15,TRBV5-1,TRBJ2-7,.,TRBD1,CASSPRTGGSYEQYF,TGCGCCAGCAGCCCCCGGACAGGGGGCTCCTACGAGCAGTACTTC
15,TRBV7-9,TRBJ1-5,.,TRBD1,CASSLGQGINQPQHF,TGTGCCAGCAGCTTAGGACAGGGAATCAATCAGCCCCAGCATTTT
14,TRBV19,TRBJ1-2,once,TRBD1,CASSLGQNNYGYTF,TGTGCCAGTAGCCTGGGACAGAACAACTATGGCTACACCTTC
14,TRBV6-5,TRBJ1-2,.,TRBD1,CASSTGTGSRGYTF,TGTGCCAGCAGCACCGGGACAGGGAGTAGAGGCTACACCTTC
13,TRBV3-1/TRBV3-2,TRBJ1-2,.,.,CASSQEVERGYTF,TGTGCCAGCAGCCAAGAGGTCGAGCGGGGCTACACCTTC
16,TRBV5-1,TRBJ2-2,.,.,CASSLSPAVNTGELFF,TGCGCCAGCAGCTTATCGCCCGCGGTGAACACCGGGGAGCTGTTTTTT
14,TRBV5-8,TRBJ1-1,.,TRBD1,CASSFRTGGTEAFF,TGTGCCAGCAGCTTCCGGACAGGGGGCACTGAAGCTTTCTTT
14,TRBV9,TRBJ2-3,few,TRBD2,CASSGTSGWGTQYF,TGTGCCAGCAGCGGGACTAGCGGCTGGGGTACGCAGTATTTT
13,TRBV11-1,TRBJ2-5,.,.,CASSTTVQETQYF,TGTGCCAGCAGCACTACTGTACAAGAGACCCAGTACTTC
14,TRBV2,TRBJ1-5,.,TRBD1,CASSGTALGQPQHF,TGTGCCAGCAGCGGGACAGCTCTGGGTCAGCCCCAGCATTTT
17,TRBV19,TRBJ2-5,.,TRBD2,CASSPRGSGGTGETQYF,TGTGCCAGTAGTCCCCGGGGTAGCGGGGGGACTGGGGAGACCCAGTACTTC
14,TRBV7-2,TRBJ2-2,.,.,CASSSSRNTGELFF,TGTGCCAGCAGCTCGTCCAGGAACACCGGGGAGCTGTTTTTT
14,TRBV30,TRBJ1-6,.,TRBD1,CAWSQGQNNSPLHF,TGTGCCTGGAGCCAGGGACAGAATAATTCACCCCTCCACTTT